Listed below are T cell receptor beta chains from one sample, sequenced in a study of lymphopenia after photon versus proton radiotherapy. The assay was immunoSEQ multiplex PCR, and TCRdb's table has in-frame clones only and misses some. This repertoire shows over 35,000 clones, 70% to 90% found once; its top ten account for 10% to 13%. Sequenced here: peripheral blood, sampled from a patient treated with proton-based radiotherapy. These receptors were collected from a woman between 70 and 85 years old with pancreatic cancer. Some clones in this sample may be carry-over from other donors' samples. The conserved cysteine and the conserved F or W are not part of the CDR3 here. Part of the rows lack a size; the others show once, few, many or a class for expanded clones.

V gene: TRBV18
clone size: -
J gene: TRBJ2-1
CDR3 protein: ASSPLGTSGSEQF

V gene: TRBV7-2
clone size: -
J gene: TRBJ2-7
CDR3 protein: ASRDPSGRYEQY

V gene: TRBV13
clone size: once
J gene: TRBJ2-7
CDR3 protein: ASSPARDLVSYEQY

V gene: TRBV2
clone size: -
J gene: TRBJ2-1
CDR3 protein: ASSVGAGGVNEQF

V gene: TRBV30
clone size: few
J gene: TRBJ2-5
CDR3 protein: AWTPASGSRETQY

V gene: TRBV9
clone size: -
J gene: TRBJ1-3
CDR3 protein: ASSVAEGFSGNTIY

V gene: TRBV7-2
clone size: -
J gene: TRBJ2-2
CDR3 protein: ASSLAGGWNTGELF

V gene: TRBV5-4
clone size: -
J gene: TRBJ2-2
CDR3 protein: ASSYGTDSTGELF

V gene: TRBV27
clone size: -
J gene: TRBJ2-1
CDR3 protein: ATLTSGLYNEQF

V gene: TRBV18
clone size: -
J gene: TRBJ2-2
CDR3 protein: ASSPNQNTGELF

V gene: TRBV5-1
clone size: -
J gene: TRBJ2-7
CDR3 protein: ASSLDQGHYEQY

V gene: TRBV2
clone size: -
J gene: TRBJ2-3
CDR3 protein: ASSISGSTDTQY

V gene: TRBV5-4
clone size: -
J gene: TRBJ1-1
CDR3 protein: ASSWDGGEAF

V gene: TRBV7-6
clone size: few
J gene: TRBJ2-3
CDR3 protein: ASSLASGLLPDTQY

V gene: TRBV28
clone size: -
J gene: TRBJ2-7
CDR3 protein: ASSVSGGIYEQY

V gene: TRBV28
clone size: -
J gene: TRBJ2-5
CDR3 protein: ASSSAGQQETQY

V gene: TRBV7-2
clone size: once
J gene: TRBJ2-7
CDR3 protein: ASSLTGQGVDEQY

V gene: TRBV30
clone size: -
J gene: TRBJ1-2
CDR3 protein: AWSVGGPYGYT

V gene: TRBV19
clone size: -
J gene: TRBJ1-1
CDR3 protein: ASGPRAAFMNTEAF

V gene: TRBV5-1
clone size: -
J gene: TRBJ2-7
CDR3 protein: ASSLSSYEQY

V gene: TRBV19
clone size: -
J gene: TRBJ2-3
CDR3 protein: ASTSGTGEGTQY

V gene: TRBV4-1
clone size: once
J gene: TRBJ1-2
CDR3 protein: ASSQGQGQFGYGYT

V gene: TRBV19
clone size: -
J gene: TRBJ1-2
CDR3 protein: ASSAAGTYGYT

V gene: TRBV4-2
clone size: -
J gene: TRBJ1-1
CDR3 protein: ASSQELGTRGGNTEAF

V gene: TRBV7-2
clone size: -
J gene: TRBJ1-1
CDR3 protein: ASSGRDTVLNTEAF

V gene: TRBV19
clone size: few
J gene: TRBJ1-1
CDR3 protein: ASSMDGGLGAEAF

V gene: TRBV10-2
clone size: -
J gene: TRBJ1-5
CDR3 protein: ASSAGEGQPQH